This T cell receptor beta chain was captured by sequencing in a study of T cells in women clearing cervical HPV infection. Sequenced by immunoSEQ multiplex PCR; TCRdb stores in-frame clones only, minus some. The sample spans fewer than 25,000 clones; the ten largest clones claim roughly 5%. As concerns this clone: The CDR3 end is not reached by the read, which stops 3 residues before it; the germline J gene fills it in.

Germline lookup yields CDR1 SQVTM and CDR2 ANQGSEA. J gave up 1 base and V 6 bases, and 2 bases lay outside the gene matches. The CDR3 consists of 12 residues. The rearrangement joins TRBV29-1 to TRBJ2-5, with 7 bases that match TRBD1. The TCR comes from a woman aged 18 to 75 with a cervical HPV16 infection that either progressed to CIN3+ or cleared (not recorded which). Sequenced input: blood buffy coat. CDR3 in amino acids: CSVYRGQETQYF. The sequenced CDR3 bases are TGCAGCGTGTACAGGGGCCAAGAGACC.